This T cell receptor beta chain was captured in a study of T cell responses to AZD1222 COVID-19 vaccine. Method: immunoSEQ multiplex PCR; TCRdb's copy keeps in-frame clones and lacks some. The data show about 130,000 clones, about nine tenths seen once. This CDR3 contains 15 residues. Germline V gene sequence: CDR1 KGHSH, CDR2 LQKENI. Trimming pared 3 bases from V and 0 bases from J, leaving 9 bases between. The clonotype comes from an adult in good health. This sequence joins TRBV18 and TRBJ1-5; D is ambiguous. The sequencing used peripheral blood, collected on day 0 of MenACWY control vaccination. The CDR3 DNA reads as TGTGCCAGCTCACCCGCAGGCTATAGCAATCAGCCCCAGCATTTT. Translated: CASSPAGYSNQPQHF.